What follows are 19 T cell receptor beta chains derived from one specimen sequenced in a study of T cells in Graves' hyperthyroidism and ophthalmopathy. RNA transcripts served as the template for amplifying TCR beta CDR3 regions. HTBI primers drove first-round RT-PCR of the TCR CDR3. TCRdb redid the calling of the multiplex PCR reads with MiXCR, one entry per CDR3 protein. The sample has 390,000 or so distinct CDR3 sequences, 14% to 15% seen once. The sequenced sample consisted of blood. Every receptor here comes from a man between 18 and 35 years old with Graves' ophthalmopathy.

This clonotype was counted ten times or more. This chain connects TRBV12-3 or TRBV12-4 to TRBJ2-1; 10 bases are a match to TRBD2. The V and J ends lost 7 bases and 4 bases, in that order; junction bases with no gene match: 19. This CDR3 is 19 amino acids long. This CDR3 is CASMTPGGSGGAPYNEQFF. The CDR3 nucleotides are TGTGCCAGCATGACCCCGGGAGGGAGCGGGGGGGCCCCATACAATGAGCAGTTCTTC.

This clonotype was detected many times. The chain employs TRBV6-1 and TRBJ2-2; no firm D call. Germline loops: CDR1 MNHNS, CDR2 SASEGT. The CDR3 spans 14 residues. V lost 2 bases and J 5 bases, leaving 9 bases between the germline ends. The CDR3 DNA reads TGTGCCAGCAGTGAATACAGCAGGACCGGGGAGCTGTTTTTT. It is translated as CASSEYSRTGELFF.

This chain connects TRBV5-1 to TRBJ2-1, with 9 bases lining up with TRBD2. CDR1 is SGHRS and CDR2 is YFSETQ in the germline V gene. This CDR3 is 16 amino acids long. The V and J ends lost 0 bases and 3 bases, in that order; junction bases with no gene match: 4. Here the CDR3 reads CASSLDGLAIYNEQFF. The CDR3 nucleotides read TGCGCCAGCAGCTTGGATGGACTAGCGATCTACAATGAGCAGTTCTTC.

This clonotype was found many times. This chain connects TRBV11-3 to TRBJ1-1, with D possibly matching TRBD1 (5 bases). CDR1 and CDR2 (germline): SGHNT, YENEEA. V gave up 5 bases and J gave up 4 bases, with 14 bases separating them. The length of the CDR3 is 14 residues. In nucleotides, the CDR3 is TGTGCCAGCAGCACCAACTTGGGGGGCACTGAAGCTTTCTTT. Translated, it gives CASSTNLGGTEAFF.

About this clonotype: The CDR3 does not close with the conserved phenylalanine or tryptophan, likely indicating a read error. CDR3 loop: CSGRQGLWEQYL. CDR3 nucleotide sequence: TGCAGCGGGAGACAGGGACTGTGGGAGCAGTACCTC. This chain uses TRBV29-1 with TRBJ2-7; TRBD1 is a possible D gene (7 bases). Germline lookup yields CDR1 SQVTM and CDR2 ANQGSEA. Trimming pared 7 bases from V and 7 bases from J, leaving 17 bases between. CDR3 size: 12 residues.

The chain combines TRBV7-2 with TRBJ2-4; D possibly uses TRBD1 or TRBD2 (5 bases each). Per the germline V gene, CDR1 is SGHTA and CDR2 is FQGNSA. The CDR3 is made up of 16 amino acids. V lost 1 base and J lost 6, with 16 bases in between. The CDR3 nucleotides are TGTGCCAGCAGCTTAGGAGCGGTCACTGGGGGAAACATTCAGTACTTC. Translation: CASSLGAVTGGNIQYF.

This clonotype was counted at least ten times. V and J are TRBV5-1 and TRBJ2-7, with TRBD1 matching 9 bases. Looked up from germline, CDR1 is SGHRS and CDR2 is YFSETQ. After removal of 2 bases from V and 5 bases from J, the junction contained 5 bases not matched to a gene. The CDR3 has 14 amino acids. The CDR3 DNA follows: TGCGCCAGCAGCTTCCGGACAGGGGACCACGAGCAGTACTTC. This sequence encodes CASSFRTGDHEQYF.

This clonotype was observed at least ten times. This chain joins TRBV2 and TRBJ2-5; 9 nucleotides match TRBD1. The CDR3 spans 15 residues. The trim removed 5 bases at V and 5 bases at J, leaving 9 bases unmatched. From germline, CDR1 is SNHLY and CDR2 FYNNEI. CDR3 loop: CASSPQGAGRETQYF. The CDR3, as DNA: TGTGCCAGCAGTCCACAGGGGGCGGGACGGGAGACCCAGTACTTC. The whole variable domain, remainder taken from reference TRBV2 and TRBJ2-5, is EPEVTQTPSHQVTQMGQEVILRCVPISNHLYFYWYRQILGQKVEFLVSFYNNEISEKSEIFDDQFSVERPDGSNFTLKIRSTKLEDSAMYFCASSPQGAGRETQYFGPGTRLLVL.

This clonotype has a count of ten or more. The CDR3 DNA reads as TGTGCCAGCAGCCTATTCGGGACTCATTACGAGCAGTACTTC. Amino acids: CASSLFGTHYEQYF. The chain uses TRBV3-1 and TRBJ2-7, with a tentative D call TRBD2 (6 bases). V was pared by 4 bases and J by 4 bases, with 14 bases between. Germline-derived CDR1 and CDR2 are LGHDT and YNNKEL (reference sequence). The CDR3 runs to 14 residues.

This clonotype was seen more than once but under ten times. The chain has TRBV5-8 and TRBJ2-7; D not certain. Germline assignment: CDR1 SGHTS and CDR2 YDEGEE. V was shortened by 2 bases and J by 0 bases, with 12 bases between the two germline ends. CDR3 size: 15 residues. CDR3 nucleotide sequence: TGTGCCAGCAGCTTTAACCCGGGTTACTCCTACGAGCAGTACTTC. This translates into CASSFNPGYSYEQYF.

This clonotype was recorded a few times. The J gene is TRBJ2-2, the V gene TRBV4-1; D might be TRBD1 (7 bases). CDR3 size: 16 residues. The V end lost 0 bases, the J end lost 6 bases, and 14 bases lay between the germline ends. CDR1 MGHRA and CDR2 YSYEKL come from the germline V gene. The CDR3 loop reads CASSQEGGGGAGELFF. The CDR3 DNA follows: TGCGCCAGCAGCCAAGAGGGCGGAGGGGGCGCCGGGGAGCTGTTTTTT.

This clonotype was observed at least ten times. The J gene is TRBJ2-3, the V gene TRBV5-1; D is uncertain. The V gene's germline CDR1 is SGHRS and CDR2 YFSETQ. Trimming removed 3 bases from V and 4 bases from J, with 9 bases in between. The CDR3 length is 13 residues. The CDR3 nucleotides are TGCGCCAGCAGCTCCCCCCGAGCAGATACGCAGTATTTT. This translates into CASSSPRADTQYF.

The table lists this clonotype with many counts. The chain uses TRBV27 and TRBJ2-7; no definite D call. Germline V gene data show CDR1 as MNHEY and CDR2 as SMNVEV (reference sequence). Deletions cut 5 bases from V and 2 bases from J, with 7 bases between. CDR3 length equals 12 residues. CDR3 in amino acids: CASSPGAYEQYF. As DNA, the CDR3 is TGTGCCAGCAGTCCAGGTGCCTACGAGCAGTACTTC.

About this clonotype: Possible read error: a much larger clone is one base away. This rearrangement joins TRBV11-2 to TRBJ1-4; no definite D call. The CDR3 runs 15 residues. Germline V CDR1 and CDR2: SGHAT, FQNNGV. CDR3 protein: CASSFAEGGNGKLFF. The CDR3 DNA reads as TGTGCCAGCAGCTTCGCGGAGGGTGGGAATGGAAAACTGTTTTTT.

The V call is TRBV3-1, the J call TRBJ1-2, with TRBD1 as a possible D gene (6 bases). V lost 3 bases and J lost 4, with 12 bases in between. CDR3 length: 14 residues. In germline, CDR1 is LGHDT, CDR2 YNNKEL (reference sequence). CDR3: CASSHTTGFYGYTF. The CDR3 region has the DNA TGTGCCAGCAGCCACACCACAGGGTTCTATGGCTACACCTTC.

This clonotype was seen only a few times. V and J are TRBV7-9 and TRBJ1-6; D unclear. CDR3 length: 14 residues. Germline CDR1 and CDR2: SEHNR and FQNEAQ (reference sequence). V was shortened by 5 bases and J by 7 bases, with 12 bases between the two germline ends. CDR3 protein: CASSHGQVNSPLHF. The DNA of the CDR3 is TGTGCCAGCAGCCATGGGCAGGTCAATTCACCCCTCCACTTT.

This clonotype has at least ten counts. This chain uses TRBV3-1 with TRBJ2-3; 13 positions match TRBD2. V shed 4 bases, J shed 0 bases, and the junction held 10 bases outside the gene matches. CDR1 is LGHDT, CDR2 YNNKEL, per germline (reference sequence). This CDR3 contains 19 residues. The CDR3 bases are TGTGCCAGCAGCCTCCGATATAGGACTAGCGGGGGCAGCACAGATACGCAGTATTTT. This encodes CASSLRYRTSGGSTDTQYF.

Many counts were recorded for this clonotype. V is TRBV2 and J is TRBJ2-1; D is unclear. Trimming removed 5 bases at V and 0 bases at J, with 8 bases between. This CDR3 spans 14 amino acids. Germline V gene lookup returns CDR1 SNHLY and CDR2 FYNNEI. CDR3 sequence reads: CASSKLNSYNEQFF. The CDR3 DNA reads TGTGCCAGCAGTAAGTTAAACTCCTACAATGAGCAGTTCTTC.

This chain links TRBV6-5 with TRBJ2-7; D may be TRBD1 (6 bases). The CDR3 has 14 amino acids. Germline V gives CDR1 MNHEY, CDR2 SVGAGI. V was pared by 1 base and J by 2 bases, with 9 bases between. CDR3 nucleotide sequence: TGTGCCAGCAGTTACTACAGGGAACCCTACGAGCAGTACTTC. As protein: CASSYYREPYEQYF.